This paragraph reports one TCR beta chain. This sample's time point: neoterminal ileum biopsy at postoperative endoscopy, about 6 months after surgery. Eligibility required adulthood, ileal or ileocolonic Crohn's disease and indicated ileocolonic resection. TCRdb's table, derived via immunoSEQ multiplex PCR, lists solely in-frame clones and lacks some. This sample has almost 15,000 clones; around 80% occur once, and the top ten carry under 5%. The data are from a study of T cell repertoires in ileal Crohn's disease. Turning to the study itself: About half of patients got postoperative therapy: 11 thiopurines, fewer than 20 anti-TNF. The M6 sample came from neoterminal ileum during colonoscopy after surgery.

V lost 4 bases to trimming and J lost 2 bases; unmatched junction nucleotides: 4. The CDR3 extends over 16 amino acids. The germline V gene has CDR1 MNHEY and CDR2 SMNVEV (reference sequence). The sample was ileal tissue. The clonotype comes from an adult with Crohn's disease. The chain joins TRBV27 to TRBJ2-1, with 11 bases aligning to TRBD2. DNA of the CDR3: TGTGCCAGCAGTTACACTAGCGGGAGACCCTACAATGAGCAGTTCTTC. As protein: CASSYTSGRPYNEQFF.